The clone carrying this T cell receptor beta chain showed up just once. This sample is part of a study of blood T cell repertoires in COVID-19. Overall study context: T cells, B-cell-depleted T cells, or PBMCs supplied cDNA or gDNA.

The CDR3 totals 12 residues. CDR1 is SGHRS, CDR2 YFSETQ, per germline. Trimming removed 5 bases at V and 6 bases at J, with 11 bases between. In the authors' workflow: Reference gene primer amplification gave nucleated cell count estimates. The method was immunoSEQ multiplex PCR; TCRdb's version includes in-frame clones alone and lacks a portion of them. V and J calls and clone size are as listed in that table; D and trimming were resolved from the DNA. The sample holds 100,000 to 110,000 clones; about nine tenths are singletons and the top ten take less than 2.5%. The chain carries TRBV5-1 and TRBJ1-2, with a tentative D call TRBD1 (5 bases). Specimen: peripheral blood. The source of this sequence is a man aged 50-60 years with active COVID-19. The CDR3 DNA reads as TGCGCCAGCAGTTCCCCGGGGGATGGCTACACCTTC. Translated: CASSSPGDGYTF.